Presented here are 27 T cell receptor beta chains from one specimen sequenced in a study of blood T cell repertoires in COVID-19. Here immunoSEQ multiplex PCR was the method, and the copy in TCRdb shows in-frame clones only, minus some. The profile shows 200,000 to 250,000 clones, roughly 80% of them singletons. The sequencing input was PBMCs or T cells enriched from blood (not recorded which). These receptors were collected from a woman between 50 and 59 years old who had been exposed to COVID-19.

The J gene is TRBJ1-1, the V gene TRBV4-3; TRBD1 matches 10 bases. J lost 5 bases, V lost 0 bases, and 12 bases had no gene match. The CDR3 covers 18 residues. The germline V gene has CDR1 LGHNA and CDR2 YSLEER. The CDR3 DNA is TGCGCCAGCAGCCAAGATCATCACGGGACAGGGGTATGGACTGAAGCTTTCTTT. Its translation is CASSQDHHGTGVWTEAFF.

The chain employs TRBV7-6 and TRBJ2-7, with D maybe TRBD1 (5 bases). Germline CDR1 and CDR2: SGHVS and FNYEAQ. Between the trimmed V and J ends, which lost 5 bases and 0 bases, there was a span of 14 bases. CDR3 length: 15 residues. The CDR3 region is CASSTDSSSSYEQYF. In nucleotides, the CDR3 is TGTGCCAGCAGCACCGACAGTTCCAGCTCCTACGAGCAGTACTTC.

This chain's CDR3 is CASRRTAKEPQHF. CDR3 nucleotides: TGTGCCAGTAGGAGGACAGCGAAGGAGCCCCAGCATTTT. The chain recombines TRBV19 with TRBJ1-5; maybe TRBD1 (6 bases). V gave up 6 bases and J gave up 8 bases, with 14 bases separating them. The germline gives CDR1 LNHDA, CDR2 SQIVND (reference sequence). This CDR3 comprises 13 residues.

V and J are TRBV19 and TRBJ1-5, with 8 nucleotides matching TRBD1. Germline V lookup: CDR1 LNHDA, CDR2 SQIVND (reference sequence). CDR3 size: 15 residues. Unmatched junction bases numbered 5, after V lost 3 bases and J lost 4 bases. This CDR3 reads CASSMRGQGNQPQHF. In DNA, the CDR3 is TGTGCCAGTAGTATGCGAGGACAGGGAAATCAGCCCCAGCATTTT.

The genes are TRBV19 and TRBJ1-1, with TRBD1 as a possible D gene (6 bases). The CDR3 spans 14 residues. V was trimmed by 3 bases and J by 1 base, leaving 9 bases between them. The V gene's germline CDR1 is LNHDA and CDR2 SQIVND (reference sequence). The CDR3 is CASSIGQTNTEAFF. CDR3 DNA: TGTGCCAGTAGTATCGGACAGACGAACACTGAAGCTTTCTTT. Combining the CDR3 with reference TRBV19 and TRBJ1-1 gives the whole variable domain DGGITQSPKYLFRKEGQNVTLSCEQNLNHDAMYWYRQDPGQGLRLIYYSQIVNDFQKGDIAEGYSVSREKKESFPLTVTSAQKNPTAFYLCASSIGQTNTEAFFGQGTRLTVV.

This sequence joins TRBV27 and TRBJ2-5; 13 bases map to TRBD2. Per the germline V gene, CDR1 is MNHEY and CDR2 is SMNVEV (reference sequence). The CDR3 has 16 residues. V lost 5 bases, J lost 4 bases, and 7 bases stayed unmatched. The CDR3 coding sequence is TGTGCCAGCAGTGCCGGACTAGCGGGGGCCGCAGAGACCCAGTACTTC. Its protein product is CASSAGLAGAAETQYF.

The chain is built from TRBV18 and TRBJ1-1; no definite D call. V was trimmed by 4 bases and J by 1 base, leaving 22 bases between them. This CDR3 spans 18 amino acids. In germline, CDR1 is KGHSH, CDR2 LQKENI. In DNA, the CDR3 is TGTGCCAGCTCACATCCGACATCTTTCGATACTTGGAACACTGAAGCTTTCTTT. The encoded protein is CASSHPTSFDTWNTEAFF.

The chain employs TRBV2 and TRBJ1-6, with D possibly being TRBD1 (5 bases). Per the germline V gene, CDR1 is SNHLY and CDR2 is FYNNEI. Trimming removed 5 bases at V and 0 bases at J, with 14 bases between. CDR3 length: 17 residues. CDR3 nucleotides: TGTGCCAGCAGTCCGTACAGGCCGAGCTCCTATAATTCACCCCTCCACTTT. Translating gives CASSPYRPSSYNSPLHF.

This CDR3 reads CASRAGVGADTEAFF. CDR3 DNA: TGTGCCAGCAGAGCCGGGGTAGGTGCGGACACTGAAGCTTTCTTT. The chain is built from TRBV5-4 and TRBJ1-1, with D uncertain. Trimming shortened V by 5 bases and J by 3 bases, and 17 bases separated the two germline ends. The CDR3 totals 15 residues. The germline V gene encodes CDR1 SGHNT and CDR2 YYREEE (reference sequence).

This sequence joins TRBV18 and TRBJ2-7, with TRBD2 identical over 7 bases. Losses at the gene ends were 4 bases for V and 6 bases for J; bases not matched to a gene: 3. This CDR3 region has 12 residues. In germline, CDR1 is KGHSH, CDR2 LQKENI. CDR3 coding DNA: TGTGCCAGCTCACTCGGGGGGATCGAGCAGTACTTC. This translates into CASSLGGIEQYF.

The J gene is TRBJ1-2, the V gene TRBV28; D is possibly TRBD1 (6 bases). The CDR3 consists of 16 residues. With 5 bases removed from V and 0 bases from J, the gap between germline ends came to 16 bases. The germline V gene encodes CDR1 MDHEN and CDR2 SYDVKM. The CDR3 spells CASSPLNRDTNYGYTF. For the CDR3, the DNA is TGTGCCAGCAGTCCACTCAACAGGGATACTAACTATGGCTACACCTTC.

V gene TRBV10-2 combines with J gene TRBJ2-2; 9 bases match TRBD2. The V and J ends lost 3 bases and 4 bases, in that order; junction bases with no gene match: 9. The CDR3 contains 17 residues. Germline lookup yields CDR1 WSHSY and CDR2 SAAADI. CDR3 region: CASSESGGFRSTGELFF. Here the CDR3 DNA reads TGCGCCAGCAGTGAAAGCGGGGGGTTTCGGAGCACCGGGGAGCTGTTTTTT.

The CDR3 nucleotides are TGTGCCAGCAGTGAATCGACAGGGATCCATACCCGGACGACTGAAGCTTTCTTT. Residues: CASSESTGIHTRTTEAFF. The chain couples TRBV6-1 to TRBJ1-1; TRBD1 aligns across 7 bases. CDR3 length: 18 residues. V dropped 2 bases and J dropped 5; count of bases not matched to a gene: 17. Germline V lookup: CDR1 MNHNS, CDR2 SASEGT.

The rearrangement joins TRBV4-2 to TRBJ1-4, with D unclear. Germline V lookup: CDR1 LGHNA, CDR2 YNFKEQ. V lost 1 base and J 8 bases, leaving 8 bases between the germline ends. CDR3 size: 13 residues. The CDR3 spells CASSQGSREKLFF. For the CDR3, the DNA is TGTGCCAGCAGCCAAGGGAGTCGGGAAAAACTGTTTTTT.

This clone has a single count. V and J are TRBV12-3 or TRBV12-4 and TRBJ1-2; unclear D gene. Trimming took 6 bases from V and 3 from J, leaving 11 bases between them. This CDR3 contains 13 residues. CDR3 region: CASSYRSDYGYTF. In nucleotides, the CDR3 is TGTGCCAGCAGCTATCGGTCGGACTATGGCTACACCTTC.

The chain uses TRBV2 and TRBJ1-1; 11 bases are shared with TRBD1. Germline lookup yields CDR1 SNHLY and CDR2 FYNNEI. The length of the CDR3 is 16 residues. Germline trimming cut 8 bases from V and 3 bases from J; bases unmatched to any gene: 11. CDR3 DNA: TGTGCCAGCTTCTGGACAGGGGGCACCAGGGACACTGAAGCTTTCTTT. Its protein product is CASFWTGGTRDTEAFF.

This clone was counted between two and nine times. This chain joins TRBV7-2 and TRBJ1-1; D possibly corresponds to TRBD1 (5 bases). Germline V gives CDR1 SGHTA, CDR2 FQGNSA. The CDR3 has 15 amino acids. Trimming removed 3 bases at V and 3 bases at J, with 14 bases between. CDR3 coding DNA: TGTGCCAGCAGCTTGAAAAGGGGATCGGACACTGAAGCTTTCTTT. The encoded protein is CASSLKRGSDTEAFF. Based on the CDR3 plus reference TRBV7-2 and TRBJ1-1, the full variable domain is GAGVSQSPSNKVTEKGKDVELRCDPISGHTALYWYRQSLGQGLEFLIYFQGNSAPDKSGLPSDRFSAERTGGSVSTLTIQRTQQEDSAVYLCASSLKRGSDTEAFFGQGTRLTVV.

This clone was picked up one time. This sequence joins TRBV20-1 and TRBJ1-1; D not resolved. Trimming pared 8 bases from V and 7 bases from J, leaving 5 bases between. There are 8 residues in the CDR3. Germline V gene data show CDR1 as DFQATT and CDR2 as SNEGSKA (reference sequence). The CDR3 sequence is CSFREAFF. In DNA, the CDR3 is TGCAGTTTCCGTGAAGCTTTCTTT.

The rearrangement joins TRBV7-2 to TRBJ2-3; no reliable D call. There are 15 residues in the CDR3. Per the germline V gene, CDR1 is SGHTA and CDR2 is FQGNSA. V lost 1 base to trimming and J lost 0 bases, with 8 bases between them. CDR3 loop: CASSLDGRSTDTQYF. The CDR3 bases are TGTGCCAGCAGCTTAGATGGGCGCAGCACAGATACGCAGTATTTT.

The chain is built from TRBV27 and TRBJ2-7, with TRBD1 matching over 9 bases. J was trimmed by 5 bases and V by 8 bases; bases with no gene match: 7. The CDR3 contains 13 residues. Germline-derived CDR1 and CDR2 are MNHEY and SMNVEV (reference sequence). The CDR3 coding sequence is TGTGCCAGCCGTCAGACAGGGGGTAACGAGCAGTACTTC. Translated: CASRQTGGNEQYF.

The chain is built from TRBV10-2 and TRBJ1-1; no clear D gene. The length of the CDR3 is 15 residues. The germline gives CDR1 WSHSY, CDR2 SAAADI. Trimming shortened V by 7 bases and J by 1 base, and 16 bases separated the two germline ends. The CDR3 nucleotides are TGCGCCAGCATCAATGAGGCTGAGGGGAACACTGAAGCTTTCTTT. Its protein product is CASINEAEGNTEAFF.

This clone is a singleton in its sample. CDR3 bases: TGTGCCAGCAGTTACTCCTCGACAGGACGAGAGAGGAGCAATCAGCCCCAGCATTTT. Amino acid sequence: CASSYSSTGRERSNQPQHF. The chain links TRBV6-2 or TRBV6-3 to TRBJ1-5, with a possible D match to TRBD1 (6 bases). CDR1 and CDR2 (germline): MNHEY, SVGEGT. There are 19 residues in the CDR3. The V end lost 0 bases, the J end lost 1 base, and 19 bases lay between the germline ends.

The J gene is TRBJ2-7, the V gene TRBV6-6; 8 bases agree with TRBD1. The germline CDR1 and CDR2 sequences are MNHNY and SVGAGI (reference sequence). CDR3 length: 14 amino acids. V shed 6 bases and J 3 bases; nucleotides not matched to a gene: 7. The CDR3 here is CASSQTGDNYEQYF. CDR3 nucleotides: TGTGCCAGCAGCCAGACAGGGGATAACTACGAGCAGTACTTC.

The V and J genes are TRBV7-8 and TRBJ1-6; D call uncertain. The V gene's germline CDR1 is SGHVS and CDR2 FQNEAQ. V gave up 1 base and J gave up 5 bases, with 9 bases separating them. CDR3 length: 15 residues. The CDR3 here is CASSLGGRDNSPLHF. Written as DNA, the CDR3 is TGTGCCAGCAGCTTAGGCGGGAGGGATAATTCACCCCTCCACTTT.

V usage is TRBV10-1 and J usage is TRBJ1-2; D is uncertain. V lost 5 bases, J lost 0 bases, and 7 bases lay in between. Per the germline V gene, CDR1 is WNHNN and CDR2 is SYGVQD (reference sequence). The CDR3 covers 13 residues. The CDR3 DNA is TGCGCCAGCAGTTTCGACTCTAACTATGGCTACACCTTC. Its translation: CASSFDSNYGYTF.

CDR3 nucleotides: TGTGCCAGCAGCGTAGGAGGAGGGACTGGAAACACCATATATTTT. Encoded protein: CASSVGGGTGNTIYF. This chain links TRBV9 with TRBJ1-3; D call uncertain. The CDR3 contains 15 residues. The V gene's germline CDR1 is SGDLS and CDR2 YYNGEE. The ends were cut back, 0 bases at V and 2 bases at J, with 9 bases in the middle.

This sequence joins TRBV5-4 and TRBJ2-7; TRBD2 matches at 10 bases. V lost 3 bases and J lost 7; bases outside the gene matches: 10. Germline CDR1 reads SGHNT; CDR2 reads YYREEE (reference sequence). This CDR3 is built from 15 residues. CDR3 bases: TGTGCCAGCAGCTCCAGGAGCGGGGGGGCCTGGGAGCAGTACTTC. Amino acid sequence: CASSSRSGGAWEQYF.